This TCR beta chain was obtained from a study of shared clonotypes between healthy human individuals. Overall study findings and caveats: Rarefaction exposed incomplete sorted-subset sequencing despite large depth.

As concerns this clone: The target antigen is unknown.

Germline CDR1 and CDR2: MRHNA and SNTAGT. This CDR3 contains 16 residues. V gave up 6 bases and J gave up 5 bases; unmatched junction bases: 6. Repertoires were generated with immunoSEQ multiplex PCR, while TCRdb's copy carries only in-frame clones and drops some. This table has more than 2 million clones, roughly 94% appearing once. The V call is TRBV6-4, the J call TRBJ2-1; 14 positions agree with TRBD2. This TCR was sampled from a man aged 18 to 30 in good health. Sequencing was done on a sample of naive CD4+ T cells sorted from blood. Subset reported: CD45RA+ positively selected. Here the CDR3 reads CASSLGLAGGHNEQFF. The CDR3 DNA is TGTGCCAGCAGCCTCGGACTAGCGGGGGGCCACAATGAGCAGTTCTTC.